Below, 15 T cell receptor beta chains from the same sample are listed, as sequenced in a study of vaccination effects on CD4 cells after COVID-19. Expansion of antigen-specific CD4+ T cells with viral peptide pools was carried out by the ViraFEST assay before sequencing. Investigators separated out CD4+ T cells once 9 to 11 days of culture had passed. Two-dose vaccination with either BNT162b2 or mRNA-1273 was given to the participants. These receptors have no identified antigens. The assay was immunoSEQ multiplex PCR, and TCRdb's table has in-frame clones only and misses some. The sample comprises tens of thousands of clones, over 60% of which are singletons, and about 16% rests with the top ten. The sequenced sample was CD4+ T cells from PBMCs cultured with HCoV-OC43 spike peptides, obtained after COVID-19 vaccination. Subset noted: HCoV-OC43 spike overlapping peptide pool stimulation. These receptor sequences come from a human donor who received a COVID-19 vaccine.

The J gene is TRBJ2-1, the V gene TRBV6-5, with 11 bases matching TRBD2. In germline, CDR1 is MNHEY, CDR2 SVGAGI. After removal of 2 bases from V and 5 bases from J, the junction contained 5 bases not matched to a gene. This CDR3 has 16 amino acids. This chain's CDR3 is CASSYSSGGANNEQFF. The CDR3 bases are TGTGCCAGCAGTTACAGTAGCGGGGGGGCCAACAATGAGCAGTTCTTC.

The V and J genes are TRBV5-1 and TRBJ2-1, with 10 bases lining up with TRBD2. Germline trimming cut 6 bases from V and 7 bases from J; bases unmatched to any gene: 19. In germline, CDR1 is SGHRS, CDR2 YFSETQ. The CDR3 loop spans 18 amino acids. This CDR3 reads CASTASGRAKQWANEQFF. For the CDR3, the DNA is TGCGCCAGCACGGCGAGCGGGAGGGCCAAACAGTGGGCGAATGAGCAGTTCTTC.

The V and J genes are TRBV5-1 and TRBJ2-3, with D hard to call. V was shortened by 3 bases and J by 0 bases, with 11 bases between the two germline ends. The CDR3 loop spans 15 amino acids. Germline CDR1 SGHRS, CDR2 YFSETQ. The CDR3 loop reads CASSWNDPSTDTQYF. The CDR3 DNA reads TGCGCCAGCAGCTGGAATGATCCTAGCACAGATACGCAGTATTTT.

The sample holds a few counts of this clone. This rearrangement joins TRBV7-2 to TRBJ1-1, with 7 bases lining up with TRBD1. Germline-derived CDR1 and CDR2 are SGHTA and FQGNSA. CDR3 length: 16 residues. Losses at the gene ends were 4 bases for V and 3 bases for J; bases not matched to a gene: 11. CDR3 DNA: TGTGCCAGCAGCTCAGGGACAGCCCATTGGGACACTGAAGCTTTCTTT. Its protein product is CASSSGTAHWDTEAFF.

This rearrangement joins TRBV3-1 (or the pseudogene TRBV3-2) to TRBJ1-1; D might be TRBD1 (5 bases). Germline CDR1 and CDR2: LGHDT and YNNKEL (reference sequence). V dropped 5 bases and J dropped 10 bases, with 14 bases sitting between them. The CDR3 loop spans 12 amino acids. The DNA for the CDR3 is TGTGCCAGCAGCGTAGTGGGCGGGGGAGCTTTCTTT. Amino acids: CASSVVGGGAFF.

CDR3 nucleotides: TGTGCCAGCAGTGAGGGACTAGCGGTCACAGATACGCAGTATTTT. This gives the protein CASSEGLAVTDTQYF. The chain carries TRBV6-1 and TRBJ2-3; TRBD2 matches at 11 bases. The CDR3 has 15 residues. From germline, CDR1 is MNHNS and CDR2 SASEGT. With 3 bases clipped from V and 2 bases from J, the junction kept 1 base outside the gene matches.

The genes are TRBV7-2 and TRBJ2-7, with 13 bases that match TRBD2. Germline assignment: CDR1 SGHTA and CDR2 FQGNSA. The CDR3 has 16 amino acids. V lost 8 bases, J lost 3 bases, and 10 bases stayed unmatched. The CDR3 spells CASRLPGTSGNYEQYF. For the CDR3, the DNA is TGTGCCAGCCGCCTCCCCGGGACTAGCGGGAACTACGAGCAGTACTTC.

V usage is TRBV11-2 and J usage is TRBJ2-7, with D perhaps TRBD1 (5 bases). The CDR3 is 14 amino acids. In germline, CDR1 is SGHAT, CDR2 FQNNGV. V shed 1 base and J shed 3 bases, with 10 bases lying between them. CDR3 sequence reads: CASSLAAGYYEQYF. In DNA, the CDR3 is TGTGCCAGCAGCTTAGCTGCAGGGTACTACGAGCAGTACTTC. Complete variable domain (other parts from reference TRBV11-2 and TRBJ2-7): EAGVAQSPRYKIIEKRQSVAFWCNPISGHATLYWYQQILGQGPKLLIQFQNNGVVDDSQLPKDRFSAERLKGVDSTLKIQPAKLEDSAVYLCASSLAAGYYEQYFGPGTRLTVT.

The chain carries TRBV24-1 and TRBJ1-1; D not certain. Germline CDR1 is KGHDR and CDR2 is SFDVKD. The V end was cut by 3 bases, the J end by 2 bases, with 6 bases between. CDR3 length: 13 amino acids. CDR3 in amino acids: CATSDGQNTEAFF. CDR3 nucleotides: TGTGCCACCAGTGATGGCCAAAACACTGAAGCTTTCTTT.

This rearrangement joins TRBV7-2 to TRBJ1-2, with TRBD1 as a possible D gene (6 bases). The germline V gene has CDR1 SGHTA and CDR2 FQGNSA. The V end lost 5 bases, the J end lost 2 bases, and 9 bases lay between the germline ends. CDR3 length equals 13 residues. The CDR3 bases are TGTGCCAGCAGCCAACAGGGAAACTATGGCTACACCTTC. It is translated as CASSQQGNYGYTF.

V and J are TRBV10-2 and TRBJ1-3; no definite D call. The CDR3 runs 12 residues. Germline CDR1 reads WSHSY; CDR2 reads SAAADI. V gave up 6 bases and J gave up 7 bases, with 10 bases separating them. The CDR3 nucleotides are TGCGCCAGCAGAGTTCATGAGAACACCATATATTTT. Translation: CASRVHENTIYF.

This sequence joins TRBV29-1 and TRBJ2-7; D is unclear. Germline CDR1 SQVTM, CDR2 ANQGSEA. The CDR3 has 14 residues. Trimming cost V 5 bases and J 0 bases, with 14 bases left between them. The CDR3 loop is CSVCPADLSYEQYF. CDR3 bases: TGCAGCGTTTGTCCGGCAGATCTCTCCTACGAGCAGTACTTC.

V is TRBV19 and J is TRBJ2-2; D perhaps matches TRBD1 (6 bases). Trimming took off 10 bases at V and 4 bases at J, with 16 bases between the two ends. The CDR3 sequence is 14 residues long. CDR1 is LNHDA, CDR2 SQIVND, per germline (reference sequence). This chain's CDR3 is CATFRDTRTGELFF. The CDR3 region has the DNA TGTGCCACTTTCCGGGACACGCGCACCGGGGAGCTGTTTTTT. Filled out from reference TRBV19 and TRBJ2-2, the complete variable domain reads DGGITQSPKYLFRKEGQNVTLSCEQNLNHDAMYWYRQDPGQGLRLIYYSQIVNDFQKGDIAEGYSVSREKKESFPLTVTSAQKNPTAFYLCATFRDTRTGELFFGEGSRLTVL.

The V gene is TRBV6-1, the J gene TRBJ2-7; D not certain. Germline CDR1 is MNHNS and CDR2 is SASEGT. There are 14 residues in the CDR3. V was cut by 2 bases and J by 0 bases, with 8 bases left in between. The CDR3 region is CASSELSLSYEQYF. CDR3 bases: TGTGCCAGCAGTGAACTTAGCCTCTCCTACGAGCAGTACTTC.

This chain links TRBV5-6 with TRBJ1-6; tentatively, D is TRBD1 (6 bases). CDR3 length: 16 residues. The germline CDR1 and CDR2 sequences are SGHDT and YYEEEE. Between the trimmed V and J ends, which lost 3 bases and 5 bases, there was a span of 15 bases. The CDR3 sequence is CASSWRDNRHNSPLHF. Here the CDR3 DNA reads TGTGCCAGCAGCTGGAGGGACAACCGACATAATTCACCCCTCCACTTT.